This T cell receptor beta chain derives from a study of tumor-infiltrating lymphocytes in localized non-small cell lung cancer. At the level of the study: The cohort mixed smokers and never-smokers, several histologies, and some post-neoadjuvant-chemotherapy samples.

The study, taken as a whole, reports: Available tissue quantity limited TCR sequencing to a patient subset. T-cell fraction did not differ between immunotypes IM1 and IM2.

CDR1 is GTSNPN and CDR2 is SVGIG in the germline V gene (reference sequence). This CDR3 is 15 amino acids long. V lost 0 bases and J 4 bases, leaving 13 bases between the germline ends. Sequencing was performed with immunoSEQ multiplex PCR; in TCRdb, only in-frame clones are kept and a portion is missing. The sample lists under 15,000 clones; 80% to 90% were seen once. On this clone itself: Its antigen is not identified.

The receptor was derived from a human donor with non-small cell lung cancer. J is TRBJ1-3 and V is TRBV30, with unresolved D. Material for sequencing was lung tumor tissue. The CDR3 DNA reads as TGTGCCTGGAGTGTACGAGGATTACCAGGAAACACCATATATTTT. Its protein product is CAWSVRGLPGNTIYF. The full variable domain, completed using reference TRBV30 and TRBJ1-3, is SQTIHQWPATLVQPVGSPLSLECTVEGTSNPNLYWYRQAAGRGLQLLFYSVGIGQISSEVPQNLSASRPQDRQFILSSKKLLLSDSGFYLCAWSVRGLPGNTIYFGEGSWLTVV.